This T cell receptor beta chain stems from a study of T cells expressing NK-cell markers. About the research overall: With respect to HCMV, most of the eight sequenced donors were seropositive, and one was seronegative. Study-wide findings and caveats: Several donors showed these clonotypes also leading the CD3+CD56-NKG2C+ fraction. Dominant NKG2C+ clonotypes made up about 1.0-7.5% of CD8+ T cells in roughly 6 donors.

Germline CDR1 reads SGHDN; CDR2 reads FVKESK. This CDR3 has 15 amino acids. Details on this clonotype: No antigen is known for it.

TCRdb reanalyzed the 5' RACE reads and collapses them to one entry per CDR3 protein, without DNA. The sample has 550,000 to 600,000 distinct CDR3 sequences. The chain couples TRBV14 to TRBJ2-1. The sequence was obtained from a man between 18 and 29 years old in good health. The sequencing sample was made of blood T cells: a sorted CD56 or NKG2C T cell subset, CD4+ or CD8+ T cells, or bulk PBMC T cells (not recorded which). Here the CDR3 reads CASSQGLTVDNEQFF. Based on the CDR3 plus reference TRBV14 and TRBJ2-1, the full variable domain is EAGVTQFPSHSVIEKGQTVTLRCDPISGHDNLYWYRRVMGKEIKFLLHFVKESKQDESGMPNNRFLAERTGGTYSTLKVQPAELEDSGVYFCASSQGLTVDNEQFFGPGTRLTVL.